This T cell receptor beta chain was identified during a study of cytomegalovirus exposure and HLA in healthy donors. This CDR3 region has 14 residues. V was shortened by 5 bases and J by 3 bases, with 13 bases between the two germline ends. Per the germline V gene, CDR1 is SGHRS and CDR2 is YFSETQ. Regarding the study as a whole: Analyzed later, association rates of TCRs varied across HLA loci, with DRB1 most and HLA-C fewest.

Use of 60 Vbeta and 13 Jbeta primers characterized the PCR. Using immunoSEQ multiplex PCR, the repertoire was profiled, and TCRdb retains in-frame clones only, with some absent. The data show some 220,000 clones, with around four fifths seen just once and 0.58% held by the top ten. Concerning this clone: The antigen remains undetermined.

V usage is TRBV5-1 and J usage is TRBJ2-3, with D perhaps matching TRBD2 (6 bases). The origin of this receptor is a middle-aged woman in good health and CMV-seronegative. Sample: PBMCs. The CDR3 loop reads CASSSQGGTDTQYF. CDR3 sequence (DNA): TGCGCCAGCAGTTCGCAGGGAGGTACAGATACGCAGTATTTT.